This T cell receptor beta chain was found in a study of OX40 agonist ivuxolimab in advanced cancers. Study details: Patients undergoing dose escalation presented with hepatocellular carcinoma, melanoma, renal cell or head and neck cancer.

V lost 2 bases and J 5 bases, leaving 10 bases between the germline ends. Germline assignment: CDR1 MRHNA and CDR2 SNTAGT. CDR3 size: 14 residues. Measured with immunoSEQ multiplex PCR; TCRdb has only the in-frame clones, and not every one. The sample lists about 85,000 clones; under 90% were seen once. The specimen was CD4+ or CD8+ T cells sorted from blood, collected in a trial of the OX40 agonist ivuxolimab. The sequence was collected from an adult with an advanced solid tumor such as melanoma, head and neck, liver or kidney cancer. The chain links TRBV6-4 to TRBJ2-1; a possible D gene is TRBD1 (6 bases). The DNA of the CDR3 is TGTGCCAGCAGTGACAGGGGGTGGAACAATGAGCAGTTCTTC. Translated: CASSDRGWNNEQFF.